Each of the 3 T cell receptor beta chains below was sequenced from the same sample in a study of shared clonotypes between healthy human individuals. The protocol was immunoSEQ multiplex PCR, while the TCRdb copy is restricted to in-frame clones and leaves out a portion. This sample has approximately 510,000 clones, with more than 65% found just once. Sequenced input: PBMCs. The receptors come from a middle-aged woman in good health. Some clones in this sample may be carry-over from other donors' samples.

The CDR3 reads CASSLVPGGAYYGYTF. The CDR3 coding sequence is TGCGCCAGCAGCTTGGTTCCAGGGGGCGCCTACTATGGCTACACCTTC. This chain joins TRBV5-1 and TRBJ1-2; TRBD1 agrees at 8 bases. V shed 0 bases and J 3 bases; nucleotides not matched to a gene: 7. The CDR3 spans 16 residues. Germline-derived CDR1 and CDR2 are SGHRS and YFSETQ.

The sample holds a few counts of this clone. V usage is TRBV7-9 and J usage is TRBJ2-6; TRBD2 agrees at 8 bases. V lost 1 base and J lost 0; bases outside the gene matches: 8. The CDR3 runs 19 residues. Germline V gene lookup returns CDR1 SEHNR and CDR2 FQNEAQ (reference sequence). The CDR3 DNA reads TGTGCCAGCAGCTTAGTGCGTCTAGCGGGCCACTCTGGGGCCAACGTCCTGACTTTC. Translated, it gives CASSLVRLAGHSGANVLTF.

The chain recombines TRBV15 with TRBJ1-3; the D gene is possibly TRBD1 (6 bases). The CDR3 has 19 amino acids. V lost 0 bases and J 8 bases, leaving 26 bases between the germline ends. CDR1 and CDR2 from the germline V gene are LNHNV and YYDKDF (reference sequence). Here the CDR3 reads CATSRDYGGGLGRPDTIYF. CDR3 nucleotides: TGTGCCACCAGCAGAGATTACGGCGGGGGGCTTGGGAGACCTGACACCATATATTTT. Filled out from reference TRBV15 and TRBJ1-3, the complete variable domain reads DAMVIQNPRYQVTQFGKPVTLSCSQTLNHNVMYWYQQKSSQAPKLLFHYYDKDFNNEADTPDNFQSRRPNTSFCFLDIRSPGLGDTAMYLCATSRDYGGGLGRPDTIYFGEGSWLTVV.